This T cell receptor beta chain is drawn from a study of blood T cell repertoires in COVID-19. Study context: There were acute and convalescent COVID-19 samples, and they came from the United States, Italy and Spain.

The protocol was immunoSEQ multiplex PCR, while the TCRdb copy is restricted to in-frame clones and leaves out a portion. Of about 150,000 clones listed, 70% to 90% are singletons. The receptor's source is a human donor in a cohort sampled during active COVID-19. The material sequenced was peripheral blood.

Here the CDR3 DNA reads TGTGCCAGCAGCTTAGATCTATTGAGGGGCTACACCTTC. Residues: CASSLDLLRGYTF. The chain uses TRBV11-2 and TRBJ1-2, with D unclear. With 0 bases removed from V and 8 bases from J, the gap between germline ends came to 10 bases. Germline CDR1 and CDR2: SGHAT and FQNNGV. The length of the CDR3 is 13 residues.